The entry below describes one T cell receptor (beta chain). The record originates from a study of technical replicates of blood from four donors. Sequencing used immunoSEQ multiplex PCR; TCRdb keeps in-frame clones, though not all of them. The sample carries roughly 60,000 clones, roughly 90% recorded once. Germline CDR1 and CDR2: WSHSY and SAAADI. The CDR3 spans 15 residues. V lost 4 bases, J lost 2 bases, and 9 bases lay in between. The sequencing sample was made of PBMCs. The V call is TRBV10-2, the J call TRBJ2-6, with D unresolved. This receptor was taken from a human donor in good health. Some clones in this sample may be carry-over from other donors' samples. DNA of the CDR3: TGCGCCAGCAGTGCTTCAGTTCCTGGGGCCAACGTCCTGACTTTC. Its protein is CASSASVPGANVLTF.